This T cell receptor (beta chain) was recorded in a study of beta chain features in type 1 diabetes. Study outcomes and limitations: Whether HLA type affects TCRB rearrangement stayed undetermined in the present work. Diminished insertions and augmented deletions at VDJ junctions characterized type 1 diabetes patients. All four CD4+ subsets from Type 1 diabetes patients carried moderately but significantly shorter TCRB CDR3s.

A note on this clone: Its matching antigen is unknown.

Every isolated RNA sample was fully reverse transcribed, so sequencing captured expressed TCRB transcripts. TCRdb's copy holds only in-frame clones and misses some; the assay was immunoSEQ multiplex PCR. The table shows 150,000 to 200,000 clones, with about 8.1% occurring only once. This CDR3 is built from 13 residues. V lost 7 bases and J lost 4; bases outside the gene matches: 4. The germline V gene encodes CDR1 SNHLY and CDR2 FYNNEI. CD45RO/CCR7/CD25/CD127/CD95/CD27 separated CD4+ naive, central memory, regulatory and stem cell-like memory cells by sorting. Every sorted population was more than 98% pure.

The TCR was taken from a woman under 30 with type 1 diabetes. The sequencing input was central memory CD4+ T cells from blood. This chain links TRBV2 with TRBJ1-5; 7 nucleotides agree with TRBD1. Here the CDR3 DNA reads TGTGCCAGCACTCGGGACAGTAATCAGCCCCAGCATTTT. It specifies CASTRDSNQPQHF. Based on the CDR3 plus reference TRBV2 and TRBJ1-5, the full variable domain is EPEVTQTPSHQVTQMGQEVILRCVPISNHLYFYWYRQILGQKVEFLVSFYNNEISEKSEIFDDQFSVERPDGSNFTLKIRSTKLEDSAMYFCASTRDSNQPQHFGDGTRLSIL.